Detailed here is one TCR beta chain. The antigen remains undetermined. These data come from a study of CD8+ T cells in alopecia areata. Study-level information: Treated patients swallowed 5 to 10 mg of oral tofacitinib twice daily.

Overall study results and limits: Elevated clonality characterized lesional scalp relative to normal scalp, particularly in alopecia totalis/universalis. Sequencing of scalp tissue also captures the resident alphabeta T cells of normal skin.

Indicated treatment: oral pan-JAK inhibitor, 5-10 mg twice daily. It was cDNA, reverse transcribed from extracted RNA, that served as the sequencing template. The repertoire was sequenced with immunoSEQ multiplex PCR; TCRdb's copy has only in-frame clones and lacks some. The sample yields around 170,000 clones, 45% to 60% seen once. The CDR3 is 13 residues long. Trimming took off 0 bases at V and 7 bases at J, with 7 bases between the two ends. Germline V gene sequence: CDR1 LGHNA, CDR2 YSLEER. This rearrangement joins TRBV4-3 to TRBJ1-5; D not certain. Material: CD8+ T cells sorted from blood, obtained around week 54, from a patient treated with tofacitinib. The origin of this receptor is a human donor with alopecia areata. This CDR3 reads CASSQDTEQPQHF. The CDR3 DNA reads TGCGCCAGCAGCCAAGATACAGAGCAGCCCCAGCATTTT.